This T cell receptor beta chain originates from a study of technical replicates of blood from several donors. The data were produced by immunoSEQ multiplex PCR, yet TCRdb's version contains in-frame clones alone and is incomplete. The sample includes roughly 80,000 clones, 85% to 95% of them seen just once. The CDR3 sequence is 17 residues long. Trimming took 5 bases from V and 1 from J, leaving 20 bases between them. From germline, CDR1 is SNHLY and CDR2 FYNNEI. This chain joins TRBV2 and TRBJ1-1; the D is unclear. The receptor was isolated from a human donor in good health. Sequencing used T cells isolated from PBMCs. The CDR3 loop is CASSLLAPILPNTEAFF. CDR3 in DNA: TGTGCCAGCAGTCTCCTAGCTCCGATCCTACCGAACACTGAAGCTTTCTTT.